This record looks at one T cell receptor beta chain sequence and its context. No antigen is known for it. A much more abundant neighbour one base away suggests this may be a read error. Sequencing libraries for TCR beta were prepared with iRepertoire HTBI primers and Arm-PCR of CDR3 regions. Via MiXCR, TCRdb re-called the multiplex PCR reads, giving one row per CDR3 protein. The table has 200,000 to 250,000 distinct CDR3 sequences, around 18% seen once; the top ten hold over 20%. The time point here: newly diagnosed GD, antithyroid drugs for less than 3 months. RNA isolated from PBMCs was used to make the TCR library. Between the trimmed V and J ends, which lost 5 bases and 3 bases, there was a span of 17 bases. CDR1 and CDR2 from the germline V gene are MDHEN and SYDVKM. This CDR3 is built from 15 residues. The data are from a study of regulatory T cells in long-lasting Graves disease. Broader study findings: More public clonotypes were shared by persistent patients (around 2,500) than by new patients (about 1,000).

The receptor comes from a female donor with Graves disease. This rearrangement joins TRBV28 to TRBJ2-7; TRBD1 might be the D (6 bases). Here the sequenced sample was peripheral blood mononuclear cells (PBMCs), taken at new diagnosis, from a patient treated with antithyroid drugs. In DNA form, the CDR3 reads TGTGCCAGCAGTGACCCTGGCCAGGGGAGCTACGAGCAGTACTTC. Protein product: CASSDPGQGSYEQYF.